These T cell receptor beta chains were read from a single sample in a study of control samples from healthy donors and cancer patients. The protocol was immunoSEQ multiplex PCR, while the TCRdb copy is restricted to in-frame clones and leaves out a portion. The table includes about 110,000 clones, 83% detected once. The sequencing sample was made of blood. The receptor set was obtained from a woman in her fifties or sixties in good health. Each CDR3 is given without its conserved first and last residue.

j_call: TRBJ2-1
v_call: TRBV29-1
cdr3_aa: SVEGGKGYNEQF

j_call: TRBJ1-2
v_call: TRBV18
cdr3_aa: ASSPDVYYGYT

j_call: TRBJ2-6
v_call: TRBV4-3
cdr3_aa: ASSQAPDSGANVLT

j_call: TRBJ1-2
v_call: TRBV28
cdr3_aa: ASSLVGITGGYGYT

j_call: TRBJ2-2
v_call: TRBV5-1
cdr3_aa: ASSPSLNTGELF

j_call: TRBJ1-2
v_call: TRBV19
cdr3_aa: ASSISGNYGYT

j_call: TRBJ1-1
v_call: TRBV23-1
cdr3_aa: ASSHLNKRNTEAF

j_call: TRBJ2-6
v_call: TRBV4-2
cdr3_aa: ASSPQQSSGANVLT

j_call: TRBJ2-1
v_call: TRBV6-5
cdr3_aa: ASSLLNEQF

j_call: TRBJ1-2
v_call: TRBV23-1
cdr3_aa: ASSQSDPGEGYGYT

j_call: TRBJ1-5
v_call: TRBV19
cdr3_aa: ASSARSPLGAFSNQPQH

j_call: TRBJ2-2
v_call: TRBV6-2/TRBV6-3
cdr3_aa: ASSTGQGDTGELF

j_call: TRBJ1-3
v_call: TRBV24-1
cdr3_aa: ATSGPENTIY

j_call: TRBJ1-5
v_call: TRBV7-9
cdr3_aa: ASSLEGAVQPQH

j_call: TRBJ1-2
v_call: TRBV19
cdr3_aa: ASSIDGTASPANYGYT

j_call: TRBJ1-2
v_call: TRBV7-9
cdr3_aa: ASSLLQAGGYT

j_call: TRBJ2-3
v_call: TRBV29-1
cdr3_aa: SVRGWGTDTQY

j_call: TRBJ2-1
v_call: TRBV5-1
cdr3_aa: ASSLRTGWDEQF

j_call: TRBJ2-1
v_call: TRBV6-5
cdr3_aa: ASSYGSGGNNEQF

j_call: TRBJ1-5
v_call: TRBV24-1
cdr3_aa: ATSPGQGYQPQH

j_call: TRBJ2-3
v_call: TRBV25-1
cdr3_aa: ATSPGTGTDTQY

j_call: TRBJ2-3
v_call: TRBV27
cdr3_aa: ASSPPGLSWDTQY

j_call: TRBJ2-7
v_call: TRBV7-8
cdr3_aa: ASSLLQGPTYEQY

j_call: TRBJ1-4
v_call: TRBV7-9
cdr3_aa: ASSRLRDGRGEKLF

j_call: TRBJ1-1
v_call: TRBV5-4
cdr3_aa: ASSLSNTEAF

j_call: TRBJ1-5
v_call: TRBV7-2
cdr3_aa: ASSPATGGSRPQH